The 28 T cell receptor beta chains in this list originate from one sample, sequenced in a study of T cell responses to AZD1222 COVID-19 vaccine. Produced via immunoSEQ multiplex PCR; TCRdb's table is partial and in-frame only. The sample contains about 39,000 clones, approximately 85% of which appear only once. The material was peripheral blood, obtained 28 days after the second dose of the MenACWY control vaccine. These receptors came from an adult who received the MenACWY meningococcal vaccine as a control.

Here the CDR3 reads CASSFAGALGEQYF. The DNA of the CDR3 is TGTGCCAGCAGTTTTGCGGGAGCGTTGGGGGAGCAGTACTTC. The chain recombines TRBV28 with TRBJ2-7, with 7 bases that match TRBD2. This CDR3 is built from 14 residues. Germline assignment: CDR1 MDHEN and CDR2 SYDVKM. Trimming cost V 3 bases and J 7 bases; bases outside gene matches: 9.

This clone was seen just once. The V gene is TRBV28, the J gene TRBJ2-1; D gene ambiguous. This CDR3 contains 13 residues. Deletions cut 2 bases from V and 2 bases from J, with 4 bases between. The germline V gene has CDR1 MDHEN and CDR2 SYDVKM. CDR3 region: CASSLLAYNEQFF. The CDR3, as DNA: TGTGCCAGCAGTTTACTAGCCTACAATGAGCAGTTCTTC.

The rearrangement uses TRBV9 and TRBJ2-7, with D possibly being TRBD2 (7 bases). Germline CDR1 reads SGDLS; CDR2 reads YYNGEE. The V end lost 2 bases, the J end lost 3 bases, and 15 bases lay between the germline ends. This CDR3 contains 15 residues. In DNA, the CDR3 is TGTGCCAGCAGCGTGGGAGGGGGGATTAGCTACGAGCAGTACTTC. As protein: CASSVGGGISYEQYF.

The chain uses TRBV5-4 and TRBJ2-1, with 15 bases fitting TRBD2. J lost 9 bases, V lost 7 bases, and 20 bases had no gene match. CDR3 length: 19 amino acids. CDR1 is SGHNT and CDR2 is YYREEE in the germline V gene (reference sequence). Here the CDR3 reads CASASLRTSGRAVQGEQFF. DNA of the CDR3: TGTGCCAGCGCGAGCCTAAGGACTAGCGGGAGGGCGGTCCAGGGTGAGCAGTTCTTC. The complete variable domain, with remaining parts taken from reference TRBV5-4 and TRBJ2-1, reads ETGVTQSPTHLIKTRGQQVTLRCSSQSGHNTVSWYQQALGQGPQFIFQYYREEENGRGNFPPRFSGLQFPNYSSELNVNALELDDSALYLCASASLRTSGRAVQGEQFFGPGTRLTVL.

The CDR3 sequence is CASSFRNLGDEQFF. For the CDR3, the DNA is TGTGCCAGCAGCTTTCGGAACCTTGGCGATGAGCAGTTCTTC. The rearrangement joins TRBV7-3 to TRBJ2-1; D ambiguous. CDR3 size: 14 residues. The V end was cut by 3 bases, the J end by 8 bases, with 14 bases between. CDR1 is SGHTA, CDR2 FQGTGA, per germline.

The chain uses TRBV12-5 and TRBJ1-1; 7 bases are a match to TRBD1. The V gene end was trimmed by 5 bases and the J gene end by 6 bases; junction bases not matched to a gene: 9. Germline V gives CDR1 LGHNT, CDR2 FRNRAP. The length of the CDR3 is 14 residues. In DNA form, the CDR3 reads TGTGCTAGTGGTCCTGACAGGGTATGGTCTGAAGCTTTCTTT. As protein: CASGPDRVWSEAFF. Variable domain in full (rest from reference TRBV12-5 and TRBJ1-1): DARVTQTPRHKVTEMGQEVTMRCQPILGHNTVFWYRQTMMQGLELLAYFRNRAPLDDSGMPKDRFSAEMPDATLATLKIQPSEPRDSAVYFCASGPDRVWSEAFFGQGTRLTVV.

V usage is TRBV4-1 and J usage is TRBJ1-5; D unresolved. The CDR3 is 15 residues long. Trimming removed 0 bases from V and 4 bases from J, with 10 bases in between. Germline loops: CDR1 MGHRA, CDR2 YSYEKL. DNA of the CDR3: TGCGCCAGCAGCCAAGACCCACATGGGAATCAGCCCCAGCATTTT. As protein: CASSQDPHGNQPQHF.

The CDR3 reads CASSQNRDYEQYF. The CDR3 DNA reads TGCGCCAGCAGCCAAAACCGGGACTACGAGCAGTACTTC. The rearrangement joins TRBV4-1 to TRBJ2-7; perhaps TRBD2 as D (5 bases). The CDR3 consists of 13 residues. Per germline, CDR1 MGHRA and CDR2 YSYEKL. Trimming stripped 2 bases from V and 3 bases from J, with 8 bases between.

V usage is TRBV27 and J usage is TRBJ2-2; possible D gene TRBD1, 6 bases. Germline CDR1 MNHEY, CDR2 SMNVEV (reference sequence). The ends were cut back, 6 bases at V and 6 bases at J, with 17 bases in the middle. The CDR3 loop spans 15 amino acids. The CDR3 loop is CASRPDRSLPGELFF. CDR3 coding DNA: TGTGCCAGCAGACCCGACAGGAGTCTTCCCGGGGAGCTGTTTTTT.

CDR3 sequence: CASSQAGWPKLFF. In DNA form, the CDR3 reads TGTGCCAGCAGCCAAGCGGGCTGGCCAAAACTGTTTTTT. The V gene is TRBV3-1 (or the pseudogene TRBV3-2), the J gene TRBJ1-4; D is unresolved. Germline CDR1 is LGHDT and CDR2 is YNNKEL (reference sequence). This CDR3 comprises 13 residues. V gave up 1 base and J gave up 10 bases, with 10 bases separating them.

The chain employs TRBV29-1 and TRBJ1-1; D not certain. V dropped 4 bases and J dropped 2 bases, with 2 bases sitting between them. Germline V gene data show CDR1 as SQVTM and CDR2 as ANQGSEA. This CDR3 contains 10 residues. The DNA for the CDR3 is TGCAGCGTTGCCAACACTGAAGCTTTCTTT. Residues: CSVANTEAFF.

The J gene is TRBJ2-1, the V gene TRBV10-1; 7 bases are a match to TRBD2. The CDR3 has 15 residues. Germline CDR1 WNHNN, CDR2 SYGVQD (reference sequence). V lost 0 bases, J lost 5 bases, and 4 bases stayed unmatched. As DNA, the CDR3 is TGCGCCAGCAGTGAGTCTAACGGGGGGAACAATGAGCAGTTCTTC. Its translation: CASSESNGGNNEQFF.

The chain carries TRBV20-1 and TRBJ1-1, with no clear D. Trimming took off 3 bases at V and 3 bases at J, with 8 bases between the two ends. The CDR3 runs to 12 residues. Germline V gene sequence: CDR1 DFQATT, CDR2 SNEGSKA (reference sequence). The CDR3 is CSASLADTEAFF. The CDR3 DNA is TGCAGTGCTAGTCTCGCTGACACTGAAGCTTTCTTT.

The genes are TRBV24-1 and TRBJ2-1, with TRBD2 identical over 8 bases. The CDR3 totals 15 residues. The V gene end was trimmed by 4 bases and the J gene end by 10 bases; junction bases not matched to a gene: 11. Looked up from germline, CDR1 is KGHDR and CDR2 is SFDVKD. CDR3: CATSDTRTSKREQFF. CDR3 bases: TGTGCCACCAGTGACACCCGGACTAGCAAGCGGGAGCAGTTCTTC.

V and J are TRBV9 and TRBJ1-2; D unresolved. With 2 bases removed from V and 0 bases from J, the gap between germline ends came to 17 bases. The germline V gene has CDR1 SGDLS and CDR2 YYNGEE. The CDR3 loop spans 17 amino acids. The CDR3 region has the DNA TGTGCCAGCAGCGTGGGCCCCGACACTGGTTCTAACTATGGCTACACCTTC. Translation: CASSVGPDTGSNYGYTF.

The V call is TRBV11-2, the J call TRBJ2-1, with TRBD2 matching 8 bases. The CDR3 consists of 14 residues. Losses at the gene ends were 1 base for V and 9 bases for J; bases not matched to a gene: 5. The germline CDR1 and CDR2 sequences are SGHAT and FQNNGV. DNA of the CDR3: TGTGCCAGCAGCTTAGGTCGAGCGGGAGTTGAGCAGTTCTTC. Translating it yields CASSLGRAGVEQFF.

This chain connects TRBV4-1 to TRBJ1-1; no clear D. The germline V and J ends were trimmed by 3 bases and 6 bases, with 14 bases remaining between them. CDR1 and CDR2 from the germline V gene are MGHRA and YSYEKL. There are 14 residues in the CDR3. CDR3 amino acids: CASSHPGRSPEAFF. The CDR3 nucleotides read TGCGCCAGCAGCCATCCCGGACGGAGCCCTGAAGCTTTCTTT.

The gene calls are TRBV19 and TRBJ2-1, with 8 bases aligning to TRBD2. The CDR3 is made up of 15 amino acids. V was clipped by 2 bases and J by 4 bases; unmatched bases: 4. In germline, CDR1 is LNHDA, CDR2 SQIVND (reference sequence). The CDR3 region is CASSIRLAPYNEQFF. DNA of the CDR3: TGTGCCAGTAGTATAAGACTAGCGCCTTACAATGAGCAGTTCTTC.

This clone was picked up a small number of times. CDR3 amino acids: CASSLEGRGEKLFF. The CDR3 DNA follows: TGTGCCAGCAGCTTGGAAGGGAGGGGGGAAAAACTGTTTTTT. V gene TRBV5-4 combines with J gene TRBJ1-4, with D possibly being TRBD1 (6 bases). Trimming cost V 0 bases and J 8 bases, with 11 bases left between them. CDR3 size: 14 residues. CDR1 and CDR2 (germline): SGHNT, YYREEE (reference sequence).

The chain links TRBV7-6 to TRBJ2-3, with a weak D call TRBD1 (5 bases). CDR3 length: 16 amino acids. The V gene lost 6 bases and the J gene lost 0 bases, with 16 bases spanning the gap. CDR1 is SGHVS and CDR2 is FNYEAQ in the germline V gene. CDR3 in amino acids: CASSDTGTTSTDTQYF. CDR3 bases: TGTGCCAGCAGTGACACAGGAACGACTAGCACAGATACGCAGTATTTT.

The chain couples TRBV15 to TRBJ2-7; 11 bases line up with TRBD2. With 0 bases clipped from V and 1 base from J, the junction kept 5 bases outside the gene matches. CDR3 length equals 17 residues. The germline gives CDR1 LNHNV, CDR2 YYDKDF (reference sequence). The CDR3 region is CATSRDQGLAASYEQYF. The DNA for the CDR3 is TGTGCCACCAGCAGAGATCAGGGACTAGCGGCTTCCTACGAGCAGTACTTC.

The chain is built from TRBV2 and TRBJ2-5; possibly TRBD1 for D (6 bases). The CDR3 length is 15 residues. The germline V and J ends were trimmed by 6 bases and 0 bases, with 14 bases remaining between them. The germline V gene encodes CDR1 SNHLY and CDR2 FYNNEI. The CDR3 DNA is TGTGCCAGCAGGCCGGGACACACGTACCAAGAGACCCAGTACTTC. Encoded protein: CASRPGHTYQETQYF.

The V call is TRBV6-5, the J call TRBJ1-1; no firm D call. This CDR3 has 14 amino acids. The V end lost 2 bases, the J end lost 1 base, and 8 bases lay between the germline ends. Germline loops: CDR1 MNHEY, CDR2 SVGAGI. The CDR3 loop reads CASSYRRGNTEAFF. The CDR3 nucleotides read TGTGCCAGCAGTTACCGTCGGGGGAACACTGAAGCTTTCTTT.

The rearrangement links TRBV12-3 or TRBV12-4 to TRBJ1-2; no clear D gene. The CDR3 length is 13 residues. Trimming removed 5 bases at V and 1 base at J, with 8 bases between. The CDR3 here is CASSGRLNYGYTF. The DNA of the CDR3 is TGTGCCAGCAGTGGACGGCTTAACTATGGCTACACCTTC.

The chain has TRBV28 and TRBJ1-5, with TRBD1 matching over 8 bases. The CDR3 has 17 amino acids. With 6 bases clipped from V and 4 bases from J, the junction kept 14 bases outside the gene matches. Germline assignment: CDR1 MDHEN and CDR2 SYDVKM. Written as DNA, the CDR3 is TGTGCCAGCAGCCTAAAGCTCGGACAGGGCTTTAATCAGCCCCAGCATTTT. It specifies CASSLKLGQGFNQPQHF.

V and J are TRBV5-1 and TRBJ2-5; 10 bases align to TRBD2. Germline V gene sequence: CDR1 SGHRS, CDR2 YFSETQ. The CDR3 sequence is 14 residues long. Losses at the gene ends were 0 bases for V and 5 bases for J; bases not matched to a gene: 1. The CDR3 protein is CASSLAGLAETQYF. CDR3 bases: TGCGCCAGCAGCTTGGCGGGACTAGCGGAGACCCAGTACTTC.

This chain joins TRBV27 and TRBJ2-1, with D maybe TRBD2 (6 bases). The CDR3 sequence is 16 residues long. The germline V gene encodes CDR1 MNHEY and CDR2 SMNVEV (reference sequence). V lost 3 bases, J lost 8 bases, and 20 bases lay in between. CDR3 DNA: TGTGCCAGCAGTTTCATTCCGGCGGGAAGGGGAGATGAGCAGTTCTTC. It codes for CASSFIPAGRGDEQFF.

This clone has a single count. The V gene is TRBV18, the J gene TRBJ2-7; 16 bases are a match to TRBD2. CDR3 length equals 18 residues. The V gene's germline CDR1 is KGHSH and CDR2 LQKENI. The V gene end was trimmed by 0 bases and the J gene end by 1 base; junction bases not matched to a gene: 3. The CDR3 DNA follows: TGTGCCAGCTCACCACCGGGACTAGCGGGAGGGGGGTCCTACGAGCAGTACTTC. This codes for CASSPPGLAGGGSYEQYF.